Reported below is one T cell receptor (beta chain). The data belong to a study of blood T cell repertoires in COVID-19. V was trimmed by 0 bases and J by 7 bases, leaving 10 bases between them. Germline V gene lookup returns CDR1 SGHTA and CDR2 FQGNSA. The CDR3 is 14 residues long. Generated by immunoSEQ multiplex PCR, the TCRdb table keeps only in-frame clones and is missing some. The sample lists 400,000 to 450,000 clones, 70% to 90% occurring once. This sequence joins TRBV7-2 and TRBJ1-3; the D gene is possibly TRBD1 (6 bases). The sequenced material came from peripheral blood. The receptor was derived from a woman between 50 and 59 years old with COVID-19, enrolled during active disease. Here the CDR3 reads CASSLAQGGNTIYF. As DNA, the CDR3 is TGTGCCAGCAGCTTAGCACAGGGTGGGAACACCATATATTTT. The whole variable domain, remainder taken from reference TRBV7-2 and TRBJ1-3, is GAGVSQSPSNKVTEKGKDVELRCDPISGHTALYWYRQSLGQGLEFLIYFQGNSAPDKSGLPSDRFSAERTGGSVSTLTIQRTQQEDSAVYLCASSLAQGGNTIYFGEGSWLTVV.